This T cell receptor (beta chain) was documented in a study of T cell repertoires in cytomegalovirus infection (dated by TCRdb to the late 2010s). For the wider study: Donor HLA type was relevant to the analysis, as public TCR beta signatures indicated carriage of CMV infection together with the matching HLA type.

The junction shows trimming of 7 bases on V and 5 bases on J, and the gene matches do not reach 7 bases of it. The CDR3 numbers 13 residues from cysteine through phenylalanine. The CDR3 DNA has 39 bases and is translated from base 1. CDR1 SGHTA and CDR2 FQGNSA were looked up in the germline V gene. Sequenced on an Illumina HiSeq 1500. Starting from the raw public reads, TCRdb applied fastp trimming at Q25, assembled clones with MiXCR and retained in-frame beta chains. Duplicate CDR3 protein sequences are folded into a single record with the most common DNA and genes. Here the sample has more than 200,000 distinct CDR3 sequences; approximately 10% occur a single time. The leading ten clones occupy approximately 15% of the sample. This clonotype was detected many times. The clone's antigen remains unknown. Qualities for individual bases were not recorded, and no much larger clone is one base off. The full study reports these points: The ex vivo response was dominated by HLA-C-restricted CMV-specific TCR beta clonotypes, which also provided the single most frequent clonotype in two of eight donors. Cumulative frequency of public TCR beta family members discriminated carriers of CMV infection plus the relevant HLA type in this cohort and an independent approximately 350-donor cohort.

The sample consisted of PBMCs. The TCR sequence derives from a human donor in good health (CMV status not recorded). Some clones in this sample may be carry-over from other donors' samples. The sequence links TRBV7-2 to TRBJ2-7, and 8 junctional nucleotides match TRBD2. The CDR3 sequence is CASTGGGRNEQYF. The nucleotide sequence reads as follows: TGTGCCAGCACCGGGGGGGGGAGGAACGAGCAGTACTTC.